A selection of T cell receptor beta chains follows, all from one sample in a study of blood T cell repertoires in COVID-19. TCRdb's table, derived via immunoSEQ multiplex PCR, lists solely in-frame clones and lacks some. The table records some 360,000 clones, about 90% of them present only once. Source material: peripheral blood. The receptors here all came from a woman in her fifties or sixties with COVID-19, enrolled during active disease. Each CDR3 is given with its conserved first and last residue. A D gene is named only where the DNA matches it firmly. The size of a clone is reported for some rows only, either as once, few or many, or as a class for expanded clones.

clone size	D gene	V gene	J gene	CDR3 protein	CDR3 DNA
.	.	TRBV2	TRBJ2-1	CASTSWAEQFF	TGTGCCAGCACATCCTGGGCGGAGCAGTTCTTC
once	TRBD1	TRBV2	TRBJ1-5	CASNRDRGFQPQHF	TGTGCCAGCAATCGGGACAGGGGGTTTCAGCCCCAGCATTTT
.	TRBD2	TRBV27	TRBJ2-1	CASSSGERGEFF	TGTGCCAGCAGTTCAGGAGAGCGGGGGGAGTTCTTC
.	TRBD1	TRBV5-1	TRBJ2-7	CASSPTGGAYEQYF	TGCGCCAGCAGCCCAACAGGGGGCGCCTACGAGCAGTACTTC
.	TRBD1	TRBV6-5	TRBJ2-7	CASSYRDRAYEQYF	TGTGCCAGCAGCTACCGGGACAGGGCCTACGAGCAGTACTTC
.	.	TRBV2	TRBJ2-7	CASSDPPQKQYF	TGTGCCAGCAGTGATCCCCCACAGAAGCAGTACTTC
.	.	TRBV2	TRBJ1-2	CASRQGYGYTF	TGTGCCAGCCGGCAGGGATATGGCTACACCTTC
.	TRBD1	TRBV5-8	TRBJ2-3	CASSGGQLNTDTQYF	TGTGCCAGCAGCGGGGGACAGCTAAATACAGATACGCAGTATTTT
.	TRBD1	TRBV6-5	TRBJ2-7	CASSLDRGGSYEQYF	TGTGCCAGCAGCTTAGACAGGGGAGGATCCTACGAGCAGTACTTC
.	TRBD1	TRBV6-5	TRBJ1-2	CASSYSGTALYGYTF	TGTGCCAGCAGTTACTCGGGGACAGCCCTCTATGGCTACACCTTC
.	.	TRBV4-2	TRBJ1-2	CASSQDPTGNYGYTF	TGTGCCAGCAGCCAAGATCCTACAGGGAACTATGGCTACACCTTC
once	TRBD2	TRBV2	TRBJ2-3	CASSRLAYTDTQYF	TGTGCCAGCAGTAGACTAGCATATACAGATACGCAGTATTTT
.	TRBD1	TRBV15	TRBJ1-1	CATSRESTQGQAFF	TGTGCCACCAGCAGAGAGTCAACACAGGGACAGGCTTTCTTT
few	.	TRBV9	TRBJ1-1	CASSVGLRAFF	TGTGCCAGCAGCGTAGGACTGCGAGCTTTCTTT
few	.	TRBV3-1/TRBV3-2	TRBJ1-5	CASSQSGGYGNQPQHF	TGTGCCAGCAGCCAGTCGGGGGGTTACGGCAATCAGCCCCAGCATTTT
.	TRBD1	TRBV30	TRBJ1-1	CAWSRTGRGTEAFF	TGTGCCTGGAGTCGGACAGGGCGTGGCACTGAAGCTTTCTTT
.	TRBD2	TRBV9	TRBJ2-5	CASSPWISGGAVSETQYF	TGTGCCAGCAGCCCTTGGATTAGCGGGGGGGCCGTTTCAGAGACCCAGTACTTC
.	.	TRBV5-4	TRBJ2-1	CASSLARSSYNEQFF	TGTGCCAGCAGCTTGGCGCGTAGCTCCTACAATGAGCAGTTCTTC
.	.	TRBV4-2	TRBJ1-5	CASSQHRGNQPQHF	TGTGCCAGCAGCCAACATCGAGGCAATCAGCCCCAGCATTTT
.	.	TRBV10-3	TRBJ1-1	CAISDPGHTNTEAFF	TGTGCCATCAGTGACCCGGGACACACGAACACTGAAGCTTTCTTT
.	TRBD1	TRBV7-9	TRBJ1-2	CASSSGTGGWGYTF	TGTGCCAGCAGCTCCGGGACAGGGGGCTGGGGCTACACCTTC
.	TRBD1	TRBV19	TRBJ1-6	CASSPGAGGNSPLHF	TGTGCCAGTAGCCCGGGGGCAGGGGGGAATTCACCCCTCCACTTT
.	.	TRBV6-5	TRBJ2-1	CASSYSTRTTEDEQFF	TGTGCCAGCAGTTACTCGACCAGGACAACGGAAGATGAGCAGTTCTTC
.	TRBD1	TRBV3-1/TRBV3-2	TRBJ1-3	CASSQARDRGQNYAGNTIYF	TGTGCCAGCAGCCAGGCCCGGGACAGGGGGCAGAATTACGCTGGAAACACCATATATTTT
.	.	TRBV30	TRBJ2-4	CAWSGVLVAKNIQYF	TGTGCCTGGAGTGGAGTTTTAGTGGCCAAAAACATTCAGTACTTC
.	TRBD1	TRBV28	TRBJ1-4	CASSLSGGRANEKLFF	TGTGCCAGCAGTTTATCAGGGGGCCGGGCTAATGAAAAACTGTTTTTT
.	.	TRBV7-9	TRBJ1-2	CASSPAGSFRYGYTF	TGTGCCAGCAGCCCCGCAGGGTCTTTTAGGTATGGCTACACCTTC
.	.	TRBV12-3/TRBV12-4	TRBJ1-1	CASSFREDTEAFF	TGTGCCAGCAGTTTTCGGGAGGACACTGAAGCTTTCTTT
.	.	TRBV6-5	TRBJ1-4	CASSRDRNEKLFF	TGTGCCAGCAGTAGAGACAGGAATGAAAAACTGTTTTTT
.	.	TRBV28	TRBJ1-2	CATRGAGYGYTF	TGTGCCACTCGGGGGGCCGGCTATGGCTACACCTTC
.	TRBD1	TRBV4-1	TRBJ2-1	CASSQSSGTGTYNEQFF	TGCGCCAGCAGCCAGAGCTCCGGGACAGGGACCTACAATGAGCAGTTCTTC
once	TRBD1	TRBV6-5	TRBJ2-1	CASSQDRDEQFF	TGTGCCAGCAGTCAGGACAGGGATGAGCAGTTCTTC
.	TRBD1	TRBV6-2/TRBV6-3	TRBJ2-7	CASSDREAYEQYF	TGTGCCAGCAGCGACAGGGAAGCATACGAGCAGTACTTC
.	TRBD2	TRBV19	TRBJ2-5	CASTHRAGGPGETQYF	TGTGCCAGTACCCATCGGGCGGGGGGGCCCGGCGAGACCCAGTACTTC
.	.	TRBV6-5	TRBJ1-3	CASSYTVSGNTIYF	TGTGCCAGCAGTTACACAGTCTCTGGAAACACCATATATTTT
.	TRBD1	TRBV24-1	TRBJ2-2	CATSDLGQGALTGELFF	TGTGCCACCAGTGACCTTGGACAGGGGGCGCTCACCGGGGAGCTGTTTTTT
.	TRBD2	TRBV5-1	TRBJ2-1	CASSFGGALYNEQFF	TGCGCCAGCAGCTTCGGGGGGGCCCTCTACAATGAGCAGTTCTTC
once	.	TRBV29-1	TRBJ1-2	CSVEVSVNYGYTF	TGCAGCGTTGAAGTTTCGGTAAACTATGGCTACACCTTC
.	TRBD1	TRBV15	TRBJ1-4	CATSTNRDRGNEKLFF	TGTGCCACCAGCACAAACCGGGACAGGGGTAATGAAAAACTGTTTTTT
once	TRBD2	TRBV9	TRBJ2-3	CASSVVAGGTDTQYF	TGTGCCAGCAGCGTAGTCGCGGGGGGCACAGATACGCAGTATTTT
.	TRBD2	TRBV5-1	TRBJ2-7	CASSFSGGAIEQYF	TGCGCCAGCAGCTTCAGCGGGGGGGCCATCGAGCAGTACTTC
.	.	TRBV19	TRBJ2-7	CASSPGTPNYYEQYF	TGTGCCAGTAGTCCCGGGACACCCAACTACTACGAGCAGTACTTC
once	.	TRBV5-1	TRBJ2-7	CASSLSSGGSYEQYF	TGCGCCAGCAGCTTGTCGTCTGGCGGATCCTACGAGCAGTACTTC
.	.	TRBV7-9	TRBJ1-2	CASSHNTFGYTF	TGTGCCAGCAGTCATAACACGTTTGGCTACACCTTC
.	TRBD1	TRBV5-1	TRBJ1-2	CASSFPGQEDYTF	TGCGCCAGCAGCTTTCCGGGACAGGAAGACTACACCTTC
.	.	TRBV3-1/TRBV3-2	TRBJ1-1	CASEGRFTEAFF	TGTGCCAGCGAGGGAAGGTTCACTGAAGCTTTCTTT
.	.	TRBV20-1	TRBJ1-1	CSAAVLTEAFF	TGCAGTGCGGCCGTGTTGACTGAAGCTTTCTTT
once	TRBD2	TRBV3-1/TRBV3-2	TRBJ2-5	CASSPGLAGGETQYF	TGTGCCAGCAGCCCAGGACTAGCGGGAGGTGAGACCCAGTACTTC
.	.	TRBV11-3	TRBJ1-1	CASSSTVNTEAFF	TGTGCCAGCAGCTCGACAGTGAACACTGAAGCTTTCTTT
.	.	TRBV6-1	TRBJ1-5	CASSEGVGGNQPQHF	TGTGCCAGCAGTGAAGGCGTGGGCGGCAATCAGCCCCAGCATTTT
.	TRBD1	TRBV5-4	TRBJ1-2	CASSYERTGYGYTF	TGTGCCAGCAGCTACGAACGGACAGGCTATGGCTACACCTTC
.	.	TRBV6-1	TRBJ2-3	CASSEGQGLRTDTQYF	TGTGCCAGCAGTGAAGGACAGGGACTCCGCACAGATACGCAGTATTTT
few	TRBD1	TRBV30	TRBJ1-2	CAWSLTGANYGYTF	TGTGCCTGGAGTTTGACAGGGGCGAACTATGGCTACACCTTC
.	TRBD1	TRBV18	TRBJ1-5	CASSRTGSLYSNQPQHF	TGTGCCAGCTCACGGACAGGTTCTCTCTATAGCAATCAGCCCCAGCATTTT
.	.	TRBV5-5	TRBJ1-3	CASSLERLKTADSGNTIYF	TGTGCCAGCAGCTTGGAACGCCTTAAGACAGCCGACTCTGGAAACACCATATATTTT
once	.	TRBV11-3	TRBJ2-7	CASSPPGAPYEQYF	TGTGCCAGCAGCCCGCCAGGGGCCCCCTACGAGCAGTACTTC
once	TRBD1	TRBV9	TRBJ1-2	CASSDGTGGVHGYTF	TGTGCCAGCAGTGACGGGACAGGGGGCGTTCATGGCTACACCTTC